These 30 T cell receptor beta chains were sequenced from one sample in a study of post-analysis software for immune sequencing data. TCR beta cDNA libraries had unique molecular identifiers. TCRdb fed the PCR reads into MiXCR, producing one record per CDR3 protein. The sample lists about 260,000 distinct CDR3 sequences; 36% were seen once. Their cognate antigens are unknown. General study points: Higher frequency in patients than in controls was seen for roughly five TRBV segments, with TRBV5-6, TRBV5-1 and TRBV20-1 among them.

The sample comprised blood. These receptors were collected from a girl aged 5-17 years with multiple sclerosis.

There are a few counts of this clonotype. Since a much larger clone is just one base distant, this may be a read error. The rearrangement joins TRBV7-6 to TRBJ2-7; 7 bases agree with TRBD2. With V trimmed by 6 bases and J by 7 bases, 18 bases remained unmatched. The CDR3 sequence is 16 residues long. Germline V gives CDR1 SGHVS, CDR2 FNYEAQ. CDR3 sequence reads: CASSPWGGVGYNEQYF. CDR3 DNA sequence: TGTGCCAGCAGTCCCTGGGGAGGGGTCGGGTACAATGAGCAGTACTTC.

The CDR3 spells CASSPSMGKNTGELFF. The CDR3, as DNA: TGTGCCAGCTCACCATCCATGGGGAAGAACACCGGGGAGCTGTTTTTT. This chain connects TRBV18 to TRBJ2-2; D is unclear. Germline V gene data show CDR1 as KGHSH and CDR2 as LQKENI. This CDR3 region has 16 residues. V lost 2 bases and J lost 1, with 11 bases in between.

This clonotype was found many times. The chain links TRBV4-1 to TRBJ2-1, with D possibly being TRBD1 (5 bases). This CDR3 is 15 amino acids long. Trimming cost V 0 bases and J 9 bases, with 15 bases left between them. Germline V gives CDR1 MGHRA, CDR2 YSYEKL. The chain's CDR3 is CASSQEGAGKAEQFF. The CDR3 DNA follows: TGCGCCAGCAGCCAAGAAGGGGCAGGTAAGGCTGAGCAGTTCTTC.

Notes on this clonotype: A much bigger clone sits one base away, suggesting this may be a read error. The chain joins TRBV20-1 to TRBJ2-7; 9 bases map to TRBD2. CDR1 DFQATT and CDR2 SNEGSKA come from the germline V gene (reference sequence). Trimming took 2 bases from V and 7 from J; bases not matched to a gene: 9. This CDR3 comprises 14 residues. This CDR3 is CSARSQRGVNEQYF. CDR3 nucleotides: TGCAGTGCTAGAAGCCAGCGGGGGGTAAATGAGCAGTACTTC.

This clonotype showed up many times. This chain connects TRBV7-9 to TRBJ2-5; 8 bases align to TRBD1. The CDR3 covers 15 residues. V dropped 6 bases and J dropped 5; count of bases not matched to a gene: 11. Germline V lookup: CDR1 SEHNR, CDR2 FQNEAQ (reference sequence). The chain's CDR3 is CASRGAGGRTETQYF. CDR3 DNA sequence: TGTGCCAGCAGGGGCGCAGGGGGCCGGACGGAGACCCAGTACTTC.

This clonotype appeared many times. The chain has TRBV7-2 and TRBJ1-2; maybe TRBD1 (5 bases). The CDR3 runs to 13 residues. The V gene's germline CDR1 is SGHTA and CDR2 FQGNSA. V lost 1 base and J lost 4, with 7 bases in between. CDR3 amino acids: CASSLGTSYGYTF. The CDR3 DNA reads TGTGCCAGCAGCTTAGGGACATCCTATGGCTACACCTTC.

This clonotype was observed at least ten times. The V call is TRBV7-3, the J call TRBJ1-1; a weak D match, TRBD1 (6 bases). Germline V CDR1 and CDR2: SGHTA, FQGTGA. Between the trimmed V and J ends, which lost 0 bases and 1 base, there was a span of 9 bases. This CDR3 contains 15 residues. CDR3 in DNA: TGTGCCAGCAGCTTAACTGCGGACAGGAACACTGAAGCTTTCTTT. Translation: CASSLTADRNTEAFF.

V gene TRBV4-2 combines with J gene TRBJ2-7; the match to TRBD1 covers 7 bases. This CDR3 has 16 amino acids. In germline, CDR1 is LGHNA, CDR2 YNFKEQ. V shed 0 bases and J 3 bases; nucleotides not matched to a gene: 8. In DNA, the CDR3 is TGTGCCAGCAGCCAAGAAGCGAGACAGGGTTACTACGAGCAGTACTTC. Translating it yields CASSQEARQGYYEQYF.

The rearrangement joins TRBV29-1 to TRBJ2-1, with a tentative D call TRBD2 (5 bases). CDR1 and CDR2 from the germline V gene are SQVTM and ANQGSEA. The V gene lost 7 bases and the J gene lost 2 bases, with 12 bases spanning the gap. The length of the CDR3 is 13 residues. CDR3 DNA: TGCAGCGCTAGAGCAGCGGCCTACAATGAGCAGTTCTTC. This sequence encodes CSARAAAYNEQFF.

A remark on this clonotype: Since a much larger clone is just one base distant, this may be a read error. The gene calls are TRBV5-5 and TRBJ1-5, with 8 bases aligning to TRBD1. The V and J ends lost 3 bases and 6 bases, in that order; junction bases with no gene match: 5. Germline CDR1 SGHKS, CDR2 YYEKEE (reference sequence). CDR3 length equals 14 residues. The CDR3 loop is CASSWYRGGQPQHF. CDR3 coding DNA: TGTGCCAGCAGCTGGTACAGGGGGGGTCAGCCCCAGCATTTT.

The V and J genes are TRBV29-1 and TRBJ2-1; 11 nucleotides align to TRBD2. V lost 3 bases to trimming and J lost 4 bases; unmatched junction nucleotides: 5. The CDR3 is made up of 15 amino acids. Per germline, CDR1 SQVTM and CDR2 ANQGSEA. The CDR3 DNA is TGCAGCGTTGAGGATAGCGGGAGGGGGTACAATGAGCAGTTCTTC. Encoded protein: CSVEDSGRGYNEQFF.

This clonotype was detected ten times or more. The V call is TRBV29-1, the J call TRBJ2-5; D unclear. This CDR3 spans 11 amino acids. CDR1 SQVTM and CDR2 ANQGSEA come from the germline V gene. Trimming took off 7 bases at V and 5 bases at J, with 11 bases between the two ends. The CDR3 sequence is CSAAPRETQYF. The CDR3 bases are TGCAGCGCCGCACCCCGGGAGACCCAGTACTTC.

Only a few counts were recorded for this clonotype. The chain carries TRBV2 and TRBJ2-2; D possibly corresponds to TRBD2 (5 bases). Trimming stripped 4 bases from V and 5 bases from J, with 11 bases between. CDR1 is SNHLY, CDR2 FYNNEI, per germline. The CDR3 is 14 amino acids. CDR3 amino acids: CASSVEGWTGELFF. CDR3 bases: TGTGCCAGCAGTGTAGAGGGTTGGACCGGGGAGCTGTTTTTT.

This clonotype was observed many times. The rearrangement joins TRBV9 to TRBJ2-1; 13 nucleotides agree with TRBD2. V was pared by 2 bases and J by 0 bases, with 5 bases of the junction left unmatched. The germline gives CDR1 SGDLS, CDR2 YYNGEE. The length of the CDR3 is 18 residues. As DNA, the CDR3 is TGTGCCAGCAGCGTGGGGACTAGCGGGGACCGCTCCTACAATGAGCAGTTCTTC. Its translation is CASSVGTSGDRSYNEQFF.

The table lists this clonotype with many counts. The V gene is TRBV5-1, the J gene TRBJ2-3; 15 bases fit TRBD2. This CDR3 is built from 18 residues. The V segment lost 3 bases and the J segment 0 bases; nucleotides outside the gene matches: 5. Germline V gene sequence: CDR1 SGHRS, CDR2 YFSETQ. CDR3 in DNA: TGCGCCAGCAGCTCGGGACTAGCGGGGGGTACTAGCACAGATACGCAGTATTTT. Its translation: CASSSGLAGGTSTDTQYF.

The table lists this clonotype with many counts. The chain combines TRBV5-1 with TRBJ1-1; D uncertain. This CDR3 comprises 17 residues. Germline loops: CDR1 SGHRS, CDR2 YFSETQ. The ends were cut back, 0 bases at V and 1 base at J, with 16 bases in the middle. Here the CDR3 reads CASSLGASGSPNTEAFF. CDR3 sequence (DNA): TGCGCCAGCAGCTTGGGGGCTTCGGGGTCTCCGAACACTGAAGCTTTCTTT.

Ten or more counts support this clonotype. This chain uses TRBV2 with TRBJ2-3; D possibly corresponds to TRBD2 (7 bases). Germline V lookup: CDR1 SNHLY, CDR2 FYNNEI. This CDR3 has 16 residues. Between the trimmed V and J ends, which lost 1 base and 3 bases, there was a span of 14 bases. CDR3 amino acids: CASSEEQGGRTDTQYF. CDR3 sequence (DNA): TGTGCCAGCAGTGAAGAACAGGGCGGGAGAACAGATACGCAGTATTTT.

This clonotype showed up many times. The genes are TRBV20-1 and TRBJ2-3; a weak D match, TRBD1 (5 bases). CDR3 length equals 16 residues. V lost 0 bases to trimming and J lost 0 bases, with 13 bases between them. Germline values: CDR1 DFQATT, CDR2 SNEGSKA (reference sequence). The CDR3: CSARDRQKTSTDTQYF. CDR3 coding DNA: TGCAGTGCTAGAGACAGACAGAAAACTAGCACAGATACGCAGTATTTT.

About this clonotype itself: A much larger clone sits a single nucleotide away, making a read error possible. V usage is TRBV28 and J usage is TRBJ2-1, with TRBD1 matching 7 bases. This CDR3 region has 14 residues. CDR1 is MDHEN and CDR2 is SYDVKM in the germline V gene. The CDR3: CTSSLENRGNEQFF. CDR3 DNA: TGTACCAGCAGTTTAGAAAACAGGGGAAATGAGCAGTTCTTC.

As regards this clonotype: The junction does not match germline at one end; this may be a read error. The V gene is TRBV29-1, the J gene TRBJ2-4, with D possibly TRBD1 on 5 matching bases. This CDR3 has 14 amino acids. Per the germline V gene, CDR1 is SQVTM and CDR2 is ANQGSEA. This chain's CDR3 is CGVEGALAKNIQYF. For the CDR3, the DNA is TGCGGCGTTGAAGGGGCACTAGCCAAAAACATTCAGTACTTC.

About this clonotype itself: Being one base from a much bigger clone, this may be a read error. The chain has TRBV14 and TRBJ2-5; the D gene is possibly TRBD1 (6 bases). CDR1 and CDR2 (germline): SGHDN, FVKESK. CDR3 length: 17 residues. The V gene lost 4 bases and the J gene lost 5 bases, with 23 bases spanning the gap. Here the CDR3 reads CASSRMRTAAVTETQYF. CDR3 DNA: TGTGCCAGCAGCCGGATGAGGACAGCCGCCGTAACGGAGACCCAGTACTTC.

The table lists this clonotype with many counts. The chain is built from TRBV7-6 and TRBJ2-1; 9 nucleotides line up with TRBD2. The V and J ends lost 3 bases and 4 bases, in that order; junction bases with no gene match: 1. The CDR3 totals 14 residues. Germline CDR1 is SGHVS and CDR2 is FNYEAQ. The CDR3 nucleotides are TGTGCCAGCAGCTTCCTAGCGGGGTACAATGAGCAGTTCTTC. Translating gives CASSFLAGYNEQFF. Full variable domain (outside the CDR3, taken from reference TRBV7-6 and TRBJ2-1): GAGVSQSPRYKVTKRGQDVALRCDPISGHVSLYWYRQALGQGPEFLTYFNYEAQQDKSGLPNDRFSAERPEGSISTLTIQRTEQRDSAMYRCASSFLAGYNEQFFGPGTRLTVL.

This clonotype has at least ten counts. This chain connects TRBV4-1 to TRBJ1-6; D not certain. Germline V lookup: CDR1 MGHRA, CDR2 YSYEKL. This CDR3 is built from 15 residues. V shed 3 bases and J shed 0 bases, with 6 bases lying between them. The chain's CDR3 is CASSQGGSYNSPLHF. The CDR3, as DNA: TGCGCCAGCAGCCAGGGAGGCTCCTATAATTCACCCCTCCACTTT.

About this clonotype itself: A junction end diverges from the germline sequence, so it may reflect a read error. The chain is built from TRBV11-2 and TRBJ1-2; D is unresolved. The length of the CDR3 is 13 residues. Germline assignment: CDR1 SGHAT and CDR2 FQNNGV. CDR3 protein: CANSLSQSYGYTF. The CDR3 coding sequence is TGTGCCAACAGCTTATCACAGAGCTATGGCTACACCTTC.

In its sample, this clonotype was seen many times. The J gene is TRBJ2-7, the V gene TRBV5-5; D call uncertain. The CDR3 consists of 15 residues. Per germline, CDR1 SGHKS and CDR2 YYEKEE (reference sequence). The ends were cut back, 1 base at V and 2 bases at J, with 13 bases in the middle. Here the CDR3 DNA reads TGTGCCAGCAGCTTGTTTTTCGGTGGGGCCTACGAGCAGTACTTC. It encodes CASSLFFGGAYEQYF. The full variable domain, with the rest looked up from reference TRBV5-5 and TRBJ2-7, is DAGVTQSPTHLIKTRGQQVTLRCSPISGHKSVSWYQQVLGQGPQFIFQYYEKEERGRGNFPDRFSARQFPNYSSELNVNALLLGDSALYLCASSLFFGGAYEQYFGPGTRLTVT.

V and J are TRBV4-1 and TRBJ2-7; TRBD2 agrees at 7 bases. V lost 1 base, J lost 2 bases, and 11 bases stayed unmatched. This CDR3 has 17 residues. CDR1 and CDR2 (germline): MGHRA, YSYEKL. CDR3 nucleotide sequence: TGCGCCAGCAGCCAAGCCTTCGGGACCGGGAGGCCCTACGAGCAGTACTTC. It is translated as CASSQAFGTGRPYEQYF.

This clonotype was observed many times. This chain connects TRBV7-9 to TRBJ2-1; D unresolved. Per germline, CDR1 SEHNR and CDR2 FQNEAQ (reference sequence). Trimming cost V 5 bases and J 5 bases, with 7 bases left between them. CDR3 size: 12 residues. CDR3 region: CASSPPNNEQFF. Written as DNA, the CDR3 is TGTGCCAGCAGCCCCCCGAACAATGAGCAGTTCTTC.

The rearrangement uses TRBV15 and TRBJ2-6, with 8 positions matching TRBD1. This CDR3 region has 16 residues. Germline V gives CDR1 LNHNV, CDR2 YYDKDF (reference sequence). The trim removed 1 base at V and 2 bases at J, leaving 1 base unmatched. The CDR3 DNA sequence: TGTGCCACCAGCAGAGGACAGGGGACTGGGGCCAACGTCCTGACTTTC. Translation: CATSRGQGTGANVLTF.

At least ten counts were recorded for this clonotype. This chain connects TRBV20-1 to TRBJ1-1; D may be TRBD1 (6 bases). CDR1 DFQATT and CDR2 SNEGSKA come from the germline V gene (reference sequence). V was trimmed by 1 base and J by 5 bases, leaving 11 bases between them. The CDR3 runs 13 residues. The CDR3 DNA reads as TGCAGTGCTAGAGGAAGGGGGGGAACTGAAGCTTTCTTT. Its protein is CSARGRGGTEAFF.

This clonotype was observed many times. The CDR3 loop is CASSSPGLAGADTQYF. DNA of the CDR3: TGCGCCAGCAGCTCTCCGGGACTAGCGGGAGCGGATACGCAGTATTTT. This chain connects TRBV5-1 to TRBJ2-3, with TRBD2 identical over 14 bases. The CDR3 sequence is 16 residues long. V lost 3 bases, J lost 6 bases, and 6 bases stayed unmatched. Germline lookup yields CDR1 SGHRS and CDR2 YFSETQ.